This T cell receptor (beta chain) was sequenced for a study of T cells in Graves' hyperthyroidism and ophthalmopathy. On the study more broadly: Peripheral blood specimens were obtained at initial diagnosis, prior to any treatment.

Study findings and constraints: Median prediction lead before ophthalmopathy onset was six to eight months with the model. Among clonotypes expanded in thyroid above 0.001, most were also found in blood.

There are 15 residues in the CDR3. The V end lost 5 bases, the J end lost 6 bases, and 20 bases lay between the germline ends. Germline CDR1 and CDR2: DFQATT and SNEGSKA (reference sequence). In this sample, this clonotype turned up many times. As yet, its antigen is unknown. Source material for PBMCs was less than 12 ml fresh peripheral blood. Regions amplified from RNA transcripts were the TCR beta CDR3 regions. In the first-round RT-PCR of the TCR CDR3, the HTBI primer set was used. TCRdb re-derived calls from the multiplex PCR reads in MiXCR, one entry per CDR3 protein. The sample shows around 600,000 distinct CDR3 sequences, 14% of them seen only once.

Sequenced input: blood. This receptor was obtained from a woman younger than 30 with Graves' ophthalmopathy. The J gene is TRBJ2-1, the V gene TRBV20-1; D is unresolved. CDR3 DNA sequence: TGCAGTGCTGTTCACTTTGGTGGGATCTCCAATGAGCAGTTCTTC. Its translation: CSAVHFGGISNEQFF.